The sequence of this TCR beta chain was determined in a study of T cell responses to AZD1222 COVID-19 vaccine. Germline V gene data show CDR1 as LNHDA and CDR2 as SQIVND (reference sequence). The V and J ends lost 5 bases and 8 bases respectively, with 18 bases between them. The CDR3 extends over 15 amino acids. Assay used: immunoSEQ multiplex PCR; TCRdb lists only in-frame clones, some missing. The data show about 140,000 clones, 70% to 90% seen once. This clonotype originated in an adult in good health. The sample was peripheral blood, taken on day 0 of AZD1222 vaccination. The J gene is TRBJ1-4, the V gene TRBV19; D possibly corresponds to TRBD1 (5 bases). The CDR3 bases are TGTGCCAGTAGTGAACCGGGGCGAACTGGCGAAAAACTGTTTTTT. Its translation: CASSEPGRTGEKLFF.